This T cell receptor (beta chain) was profiled in a study of blood T cell repertoires in COVID-19. Study as a whole: Nucleic acid was either cDNA or gDNA, and it came from T cells, B-cell-depleted T cells, or PBMCs.

Patients of the Seattle cohort, enrolled during active infection, were followed longitudinally. CDR1 is LNHNV and CDR2 is YYDKDF in the germline V gene (reference sequence). V lost 0 bases to trimming and J lost 6 bases, with 18 bases between them. The CDR3 extends over 17 amino acids. Authors' methods: Reference gene primers were amplified, and this amplification served to estimate nucleated cell counts. Repertoires were generated with immunoSEQ multiplex PCR, while TCRdb's copy carries only in-frame clones and drops some. That table gives V, J and clone size, and the DNA gave D and trimming. Found here are under 550,000 clones, about 90% of them singletons; the top ten hold roughly 0.84%.

Sequences were obtained from peripheral blood. The chain couples TRBV15 to TRBJ1-5; D possibly corresponds to TRBD1 (5 bases). This sequence was found in a man between 18 and 29 years old with COVID-19, enrolled during active disease. CDR3 sequence: CATSRDAGGSVSQPQHF. CDR3 bases: TGTGCCACCAGCAGAGATGCGGGGGGGTCCGTTTCTCAGCCCCAGCATTTT. Full variable domain (missing parts from reference TRBV15 and TRBJ1-5): DAMVIQNPRYQVTQFGKPVTLSCSQTLNHNVMYWYQQKSSQAPKLLFHYYDKDFNNEADTPDNFQSRRPNTSFCFLDIRSPGLGDTAMYLCATSRDAGGSVSQPQHFGDGTRLSIL.